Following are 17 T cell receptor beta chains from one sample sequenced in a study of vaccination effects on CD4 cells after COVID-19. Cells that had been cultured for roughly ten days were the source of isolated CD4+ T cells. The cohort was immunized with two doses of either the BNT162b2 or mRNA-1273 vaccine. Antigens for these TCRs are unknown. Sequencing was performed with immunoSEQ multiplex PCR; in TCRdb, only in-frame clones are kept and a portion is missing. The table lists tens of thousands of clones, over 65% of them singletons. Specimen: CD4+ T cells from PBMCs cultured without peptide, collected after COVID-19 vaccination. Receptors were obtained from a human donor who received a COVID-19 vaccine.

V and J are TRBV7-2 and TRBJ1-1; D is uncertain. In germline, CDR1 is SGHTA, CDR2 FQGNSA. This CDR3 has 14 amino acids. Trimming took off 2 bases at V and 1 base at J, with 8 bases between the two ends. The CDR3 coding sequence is TGTGCCAGCAGCTTAAAAAAGGGGAACACTGAAGCTTTCTTT. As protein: CASSLKKGNTEAFF.

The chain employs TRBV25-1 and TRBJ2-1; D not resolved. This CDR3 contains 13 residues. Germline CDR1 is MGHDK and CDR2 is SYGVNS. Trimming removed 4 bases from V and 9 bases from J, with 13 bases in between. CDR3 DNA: TGTGCCAGCAGTGGAGATTATACGAGTGAGCAGTTCTTC. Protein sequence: CASSGDYTSEQFF.

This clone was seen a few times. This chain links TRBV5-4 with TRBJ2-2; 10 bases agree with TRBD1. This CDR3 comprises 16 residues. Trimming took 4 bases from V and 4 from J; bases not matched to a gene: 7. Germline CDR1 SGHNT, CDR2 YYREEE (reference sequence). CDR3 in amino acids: CASSPRQGAITGELFF. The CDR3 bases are TGTGCCAGCAGCCCTAGACAGGGGGCAATCACCGGGGAGCTGTTTTTT.

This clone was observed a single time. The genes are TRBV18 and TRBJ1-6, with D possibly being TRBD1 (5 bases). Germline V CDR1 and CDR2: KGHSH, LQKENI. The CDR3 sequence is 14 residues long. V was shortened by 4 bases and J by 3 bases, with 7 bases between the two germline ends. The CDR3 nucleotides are TGTGCCAGCTCACGGGACGGCTATAATTCACCCCTCCACTTT. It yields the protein CASSRDGYNSPLHF. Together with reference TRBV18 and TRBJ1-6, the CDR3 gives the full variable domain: NAGVMQNPRHLVRRRGQEARLRCSPMKGHSHVYWYRQLPEEGLKFMVYLQKENIIDESGMPKERFSAEFPKEGPSILRIQQVVRGDSAAYFCASSRDGYNSPLHFGNGTRLTVT.

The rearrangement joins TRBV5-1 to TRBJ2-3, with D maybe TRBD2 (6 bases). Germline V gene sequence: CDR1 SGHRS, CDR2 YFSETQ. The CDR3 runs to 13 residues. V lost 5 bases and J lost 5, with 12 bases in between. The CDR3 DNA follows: TGCGCCAGCAGTGTCGGGGGAGGAGATACGCAGTATTTT. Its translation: CASSVGGGDTQYF.

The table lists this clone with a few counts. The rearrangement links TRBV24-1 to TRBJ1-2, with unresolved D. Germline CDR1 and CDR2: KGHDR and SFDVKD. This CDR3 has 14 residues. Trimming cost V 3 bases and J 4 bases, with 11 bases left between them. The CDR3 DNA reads TGTGCCACCAGTGATCCGGAGAGGCCCTATGGCTACACCTTC. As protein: CATSDPERPYGYTF.

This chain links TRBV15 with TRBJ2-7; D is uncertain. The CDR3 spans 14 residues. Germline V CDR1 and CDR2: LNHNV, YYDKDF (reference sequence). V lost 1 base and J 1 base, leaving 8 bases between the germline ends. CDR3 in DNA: TGTGCCACCAGCAGAGGAGGCAGTTCCTACGAGCAGTACGTC. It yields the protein CATSRGGSSYEQYV.

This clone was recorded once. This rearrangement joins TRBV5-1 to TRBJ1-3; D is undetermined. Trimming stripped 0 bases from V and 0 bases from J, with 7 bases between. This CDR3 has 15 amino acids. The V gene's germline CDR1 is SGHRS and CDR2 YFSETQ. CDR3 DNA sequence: TGCGCCAGCAGCTTGGGGGTTAGCTCTGGAAACACCATATATTTT. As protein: CASSLGVSSGNTIYF.

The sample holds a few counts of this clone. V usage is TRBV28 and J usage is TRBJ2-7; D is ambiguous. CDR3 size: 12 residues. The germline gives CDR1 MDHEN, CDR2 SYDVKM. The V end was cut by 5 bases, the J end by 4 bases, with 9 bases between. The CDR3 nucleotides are TGTGCCAGCAGTCGCTCGGAGTACGAGCAGTACGTC. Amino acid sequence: CASSRSEYEQYV.

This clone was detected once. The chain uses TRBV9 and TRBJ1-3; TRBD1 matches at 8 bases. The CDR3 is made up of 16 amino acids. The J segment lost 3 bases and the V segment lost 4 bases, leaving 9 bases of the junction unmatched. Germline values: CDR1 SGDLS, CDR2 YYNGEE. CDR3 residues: CASSPDREAYGNTIYF. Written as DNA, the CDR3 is TGTGCCAGCAGCCCGGACAGGGAGGCTTATGGAAACACCATATATTTT.

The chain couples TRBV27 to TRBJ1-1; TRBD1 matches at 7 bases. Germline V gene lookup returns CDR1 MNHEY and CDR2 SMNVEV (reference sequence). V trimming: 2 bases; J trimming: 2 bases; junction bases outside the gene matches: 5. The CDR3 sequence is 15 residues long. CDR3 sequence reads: CASSLVGTANTEAFF. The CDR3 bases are TGTGCCAGCAGTTTAGTAGGGACAGCTAACACTGAAGCTTTCTTT.

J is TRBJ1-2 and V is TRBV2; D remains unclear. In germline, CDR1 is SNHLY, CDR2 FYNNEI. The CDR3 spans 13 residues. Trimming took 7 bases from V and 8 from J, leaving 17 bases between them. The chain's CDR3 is CASNRQALEGYTF. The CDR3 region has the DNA TGTGCCAGCAATAGGCAGGCCCTGGAGGGCTACACCTTC.

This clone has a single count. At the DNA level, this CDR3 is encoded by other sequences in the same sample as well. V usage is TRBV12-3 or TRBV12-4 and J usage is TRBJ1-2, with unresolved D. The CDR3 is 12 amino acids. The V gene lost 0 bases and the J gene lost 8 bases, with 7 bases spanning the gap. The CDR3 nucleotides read TGTGCCAGCAGTTTAGCAGGGAGCGGCTACACCTTC. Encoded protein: CASSLAGSGYTF.

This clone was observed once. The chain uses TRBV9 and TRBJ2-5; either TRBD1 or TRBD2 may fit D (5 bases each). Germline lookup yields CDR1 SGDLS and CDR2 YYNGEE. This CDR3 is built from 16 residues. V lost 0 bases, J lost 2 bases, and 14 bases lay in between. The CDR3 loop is CASSVGMGTLQETQYF. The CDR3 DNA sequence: TGTGCCAGCAGCGTAGGAATGGGGACCTTACAAGAGACCCAGTACTTC.

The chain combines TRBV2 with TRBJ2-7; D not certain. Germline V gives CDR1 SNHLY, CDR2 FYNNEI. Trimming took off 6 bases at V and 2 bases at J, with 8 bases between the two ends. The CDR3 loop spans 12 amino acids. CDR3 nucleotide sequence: TGTGCCAGCAGGACACTAACCTACGAGCAGTACGTC. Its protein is CASRTLTYEQYV.

The CDR3 sequence is CASTGGYEQYV. The CDR3 DNA is TGTGCCAGCACTGGGGGCTACGAGCAGTACGTC. The V and J genes are TRBV2 and TRBJ2-7; D possibly matches TRBD1 or TRBD2 (5 bases each). Germline V gives CDR1 SNHLY, CDR2 FYNNEI. CDR3 size: 11 residues. Trimming took 7 bases from V and 3 from J, leaving 7 bases between them.

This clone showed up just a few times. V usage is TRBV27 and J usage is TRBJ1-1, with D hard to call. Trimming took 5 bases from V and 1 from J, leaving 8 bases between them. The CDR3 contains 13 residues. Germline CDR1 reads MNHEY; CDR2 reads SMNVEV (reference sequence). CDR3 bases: TGTGCCAGCAGTCTTCACAGGAACACTGAAGCTTTCTTT. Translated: CASSLHRNTEAFF.